This T cell receptor beta chain was obtained from a study of identical twins. At least ten counts were recorded for this clonotype. Its specificity is unknown. This CDR3 has 16 residues. Germline CDR1 SGHRS, CDR2 YFSETQ. V was trimmed by 3 bases and J by 6 bases, leaving 19 bases between them. Regarding the study as a whole: Invariant populations such as MAIT and iNKT cells could partly muddle zero-insertion analyses. Rather than following the same donors, the conclusions depended on cross-sectional statistical analysis. A lower insertion count was a feature of abundant cord blood beta clonotypes, with no such feature in memory repertoires.

A universal primer binding site was introduced by template switching. The final cDNA contained unique molecular identifiers. One entry per CDR3 protein, called by TCRdb with MiXCR from the 5' RACE reads. The data hold fewer than 450,000 distinct CDR3 sequences, with 9% to 10% observed a single time. The sequencing sample was made of naive T cells sorted from blood. The source of this sequence is a woman between 50 and 59 years old in good health. The chain joins TRBV5-1 to TRBJ2-1; maybe TRBD2 (6 bases). The CDR3, as DNA: TGCGCCAGCAGCTCATTATCGGGGGATCCGGGCAATGAGCAGTTCTTC. Protein product: CASSSLSGDPGNEQFF.